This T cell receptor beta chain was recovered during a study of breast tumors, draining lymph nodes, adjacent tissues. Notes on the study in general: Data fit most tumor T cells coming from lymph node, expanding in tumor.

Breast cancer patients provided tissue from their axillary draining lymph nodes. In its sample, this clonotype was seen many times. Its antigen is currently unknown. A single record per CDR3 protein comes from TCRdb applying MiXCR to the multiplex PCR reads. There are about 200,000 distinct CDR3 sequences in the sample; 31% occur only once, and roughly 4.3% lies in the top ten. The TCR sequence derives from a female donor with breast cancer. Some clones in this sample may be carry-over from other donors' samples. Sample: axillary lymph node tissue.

CDR3 sequence (DNA): TGTGCCACCAGCAGAGATAGGGGGCGGGGGACCCAGTACTTC. It codes for CATSRDRGRGTQYF. V usage is TRBV15 and J usage is TRBJ2-5; tentatively, D is TRBD1 (7 bases). V lost 0 bases, J lost 7 bases, and 12 bases lay in between. Germline V gene data show CDR1 as LNHNV and CDR2 as YYDKDF (reference sequence). This CDR3 is 14 amino acids long.